Included here is one TCR beta chain sequence, with context. Trimming took 6 bases from V and 10 from J; bases not matched to a gene: 13. In germline, CDR1 is LNHDA, CDR2 SQIVND (reference sequence). This CDR3 is built from 16 residues. In the authors' workflow: Estimated nucleated cell counts came from reference gene primer amplification. Sequencing was performed with immunoSEQ multiplex PCR; in TCRdb, only in-frame clones are kept and a portion is missing. V and J calls and clone size are those listed in that table; D and trimming were worked out from the DNA. This sample has roughly 70,000 clones, with approximately 90% found just once. This specimen belongs to a study of blood T cell repertoires in COVID-19. Study details: The origin of the acute and convalescent COVID-19 samples was the United States, Italy and Spain. The cDNA or gDNA used as material had been derived from T cells, B-cell-depleted T cells, or PBMCs.

J is TRBJ2-1 and V is TRBV19, with 12 bases matching TRBD1. Material for sequencing was peripheral blood. The TCR originated in a human donor in a cohort sampled during active COVID-19. The DNA of the CDR3 is TGTGCCAGTAGGGGACAGGGGGCCGGCTCTCTAGGGGAGCAGTTCTTC. It is translated as CASRGQGAGSLGEQFF.